This entry is about one T cell receptor (beta chain). This entry belongs to a study of control samples from healthy donors and cancer patients. V shed 2 bases and J shed 8 bases, with 20 bases lying between them. The CDR3 runs to 16 residues. From germline, CDR1 is SGHRS and CDR2 YFSETQ. The assay was immunoSEQ multiplex PCR, and TCRdb's table has in-frame clones only and misses some. This table has 100,000 to 150,000 clones, more than 70% appearing once. The rearrangement uses TRBV5-1 and TRBJ2-1; possibly TRBD1 for D (5 bases). The specimen sequenced was blood. The source is a middle-aged man in good health. The CDR3: CASSFEVTQGRYEQFF. Written as DNA, the CDR3 is TGCGCCAGCAGCTTCGAAGTCACGCAGGGCAGGTATGAGCAGTTCTTC.